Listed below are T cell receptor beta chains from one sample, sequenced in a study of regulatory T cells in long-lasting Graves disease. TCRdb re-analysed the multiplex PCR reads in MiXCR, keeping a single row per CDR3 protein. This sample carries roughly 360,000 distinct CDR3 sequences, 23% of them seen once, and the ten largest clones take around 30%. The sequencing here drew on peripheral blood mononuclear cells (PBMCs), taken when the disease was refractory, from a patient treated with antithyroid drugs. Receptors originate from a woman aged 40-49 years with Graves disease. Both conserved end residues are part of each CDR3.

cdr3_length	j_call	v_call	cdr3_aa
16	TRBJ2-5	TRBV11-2	CASSLGGRPAQETQYF
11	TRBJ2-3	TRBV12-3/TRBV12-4	CASSFWDTQYF
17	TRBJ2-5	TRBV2	CASSFPLSRTGKETQYF
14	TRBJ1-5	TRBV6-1	CASQEPRGNQPQHF
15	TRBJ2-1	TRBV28	CASSMTSGRGNEQFF
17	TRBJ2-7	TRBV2	CASSEIATSGSRYEQYF
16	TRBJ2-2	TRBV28	CASSLDGNGNTGELFF
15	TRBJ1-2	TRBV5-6	CASSSRTEFRRGYTF
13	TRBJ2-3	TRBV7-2	CASSLGSGDTQYF
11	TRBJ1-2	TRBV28	CASSFRYGYTF
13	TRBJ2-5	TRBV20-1	CSVPGQVQETQYF
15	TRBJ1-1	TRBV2	CASSSPGQGAAEAFF
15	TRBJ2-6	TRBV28	CASSLRGTGANVLTF
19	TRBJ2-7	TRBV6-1	CASSRIEGTSLYDSYEQYF
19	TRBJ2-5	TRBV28	CASSLIIRLAGARGETQYF
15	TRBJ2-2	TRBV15	CATSAGTGHTGELFF
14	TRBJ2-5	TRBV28	CASSQGLAGVAQYF
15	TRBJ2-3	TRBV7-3	CASSLAGHGTDTQYF
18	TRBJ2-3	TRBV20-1	CSARDRSSPRLGTDTQYF
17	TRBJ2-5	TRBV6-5	CASSYRGTGGDQETQYF
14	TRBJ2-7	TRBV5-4	CASSSDRGRNEQYF
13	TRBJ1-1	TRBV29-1	CSVGGTRKGEAFF
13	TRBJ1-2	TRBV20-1	CSANPQTNYGYTF
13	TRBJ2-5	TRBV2	CASSVDGQEAQYF
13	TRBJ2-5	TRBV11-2	CASSGLALETQYF
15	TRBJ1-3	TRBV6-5	CASSYRQSSGNTIYF
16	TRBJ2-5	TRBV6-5	CASSYLRTSGTQTQYF
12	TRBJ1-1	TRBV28	CASSLRETEAFF